These T cell receptor beta chains were read from a single sample in a study of T cell responses to AZD1222 COVID-19 vaccine. Some clones are missing from TCRdb's copy, which holds only in-frame ones; the method was immunoSEQ multiplex PCR. The repertoire holds about 92,000 clones, about 91% seen once, with around 6.8% in the top ten. The source material was peripheral blood, sampled on day 0 of AZD1222 vaccination. These TCRs come from an adult in good health. CDR3s include the opening cysteine and the closing phenylalanine or tryptophan. Each record gives: D gene, CDR3 length, V gene, clone size, J gene, CDR3 protein. A D gene is named only where the DNA matches it firmly. Some rows have no size entry. The others give once, few or many, or a class for an expanded clone.

>-|13|TRBV3-1/TRBV3-2|-|TRBJ1-2
CASSAARFYGYTF
>-|13|TRBV7-8|few|TRBJ1-1
CASSLAQSSEAFF
>-|14|TRBV7-2|-|TRBJ2-7
CASSEGGSSYEQYF
>TRBD1|19|TRBV6-6|-|TRBJ2-7
CASSPRGGTGWGKAYEQYF
>TRBD1|14|TRBV5-1|-|TRBJ2-3
CASSQGQGADTQYF
>-|16|TRBV12-5|-|TRBJ1-2
CASGPDHRTPHYGYTF
>-|14|TRBV4-3|-|TRBJ1-1
CASSQDRGFPEAFF
>-|14|TRBV2|-|TRBJ1-6
CASRRTFYNSPLHF
>TRBD2|15|TRBV5-4|once|TRBJ2-3
CASSFTLRGGDTQYF
>TRBD1|14|TRBV2|once|TRBJ1-5
CASTDDRVYQPQHF
>TRBD1|15|TRBV6-1|-|TRBJ1-3
CASSETGDSGNTIYF
>-|13|TRBV2|-|TRBJ1-1
CASSEQGNTEAFF
>-|14|TRBV7-9|-|TRBJ2-1
CASSYRDDFNEQFF
>TRBD1|14|TRBV5-1|-|TRBJ1-2
CASSSAGQGYGYTF
>-|15|TRBV18|once|TRBJ1-1
CASSPPKGRNTEAFF
>-|15|TRBV6-5|-|TRBJ2-7
CASRGRGGTSYEQYF
>-|14|TRBV2|-|TRBJ1-5
CASTYVPRNQPQHF
>TRBD1|15|TRBV6-5|-|TRBJ1-4
CASSTGQGVNEKLFF
>-|15|TRBV6-5|few|TRBJ2-7
CASSYSLTSPYEQYF
>-|14|TRBV28|-|TRBJ1-2
CASSFLGAPYGYTF
>-|14|TRBV7-9|-|TRBJ1-1
CASSPDEVVAEAFF
>-|15|TRBV9|-|TRBJ2-5
CASSPPRGQGETQYF
>-|13|TRBV11-3|-|TRBJ1-1
CASSSRRATEAFF
>-|17|TRBV5-5|-|TRBJ2-7
CASSLEAFGPILGEQYF
>TRBD1|16|TRBV28|-|TRBJ1-3
CASTPGGEWSGNTIYF
>TRBD2|16|TRBV10-3|-|TRBJ2-2
CAISGTSGRAAGELFF
>-|13|TRBV11-3|-|TRBJ1-1
CASSLSGNTEAFF
>-|11|TRBV30|-|TRBJ1-3
CAWSEDSWIYF
>TRBD2|18|TRBV3-1/TRBV3-2|-|TRBJ2-2
CASSQVASGGANTGELFF
>-|12|TRBV15|-|TRBJ2-2
CATSRARGELFF
>-|14|TRBV10-3|-|TRBJ1-1
CAINPTPGRAEAFF
>TRBD1|14|TRBV9|-|TRBJ1-2
CASSVTGGDYGYTF
>-|13|TRBV29-1|-|TRBJ1-2
CSASGTLDYGYTF
>-|13|TRBV7-8|-|TRBJ2-4
CASSETQGNIQYF
>TRBD1|16|TRBV28|-|TRBJ2-7
CASSSPGTGFSYEQYF
>-|13|TRBV15|-|TRBJ1-4
CATSRVNGEKLFF
>-|14|TRBV27|-|TRBJ1-4
CASRPRDGNEKLFF
>-|14|TRBV11-3|-|TRBJ2-1
CASSPAERWDEQFF
>-|15|TRBV9|-|TRBJ2-3
CASSPPPGDLDTQYF
>-|13|TRBV7-6|-|TRBJ2-3
CASSSQGSDTQYF
>-|13|TRBV7-8|once|TRBJ1-5
CASSLERGQPQHF
>-|15|TRBV19|-|TRBJ1-6
CASSPPGHLNSPLHF